This T cell receptor beta chain was sequenced during a study of early T cells in non-severe SARS-CoV-2 infection. This clonotype occurred a few times. The CDR3 spans 16 residues. V was trimmed by 0 bases and J by 4 bases, leaving 14 bases between them. CDR1 is LGHDT, CDR2 YNNKEL, per germline (reference sequence). TCRdb processed the 5' RACE reads anew with MiXCR; each CDR3 protein has one entry. The profile shows almost 85,000 distinct CDR3 sequences, 9.5% to 13% of them singletons. This TCR came from an adult who was a healthcare worker with PCR-confirmed SARS-CoV-2 infection or an uninfected control (not recorded which). The chain has TRBV3-1 and TRBJ2-3; D possibly corresponds to TRBD1 (6 bases). The sample comprised whole blood. DNA of the CDR3: TGTGCCAGCAGCCAAGATCCCCTGGGGGCATCAGATACGCAGTATTTT. It specifies CASSQDPLGASDTQYF.